This TCR beta chain was sequenced in a study of Ad26.COV2.S vaccination and SARS-CoV-2 variants (dated by TCRdb to the early 2020s). For the wider study: Vaccine-arm donors were drawn from COV1001, a multicentre, randomized, double-blind, placebo-controlled phase I-IIa trial of Ad26.COV2.S in healthy adults. Blinding of investigators to trial group allocation was maintained during experiments and outcome assessment. Trial participants were randomized into five groups of five, in which low-dose or high-dose Ad26.COV2.S was given once or twice, or placebo was given on both occasions. Ad26.COV2.S was administered intramuscularly at 5 x 10^10 or 1 x 10^11 viral particles, either as a single shot or as two shots given 56 days apart. A total of some 30 samples were included in the TCR-sequenced set, comprising roughly 19 Ad26.COV2.S vaccine recipients, 5 placebo recipients and 8 SARS-CoV-2 convalescent individuals. TCRbeta repertoire sequencing served as the tool for gauging how specific and how broad the SARS-CoV-2-reactive T cell receptors were following Ad26.COV2.S vaccination. Points the paper makes about the study in general: After vaccination, spike-specific CD8+ and CD4+ T cell responses were reported to show substantial breadth. Vaccine and placebo recipients had comparable non-spike TCR breadth, which fits with the vaccine containing only spike. The study was not powered for comparison of responses between vaccine doses or regimens. According to the authors, total T cell responses may have been underestimated by the TCR breadth and depth analyses. Higher spike-specific TCR breadth was observed in Ad26.COV2.S recipients than in placebo recipients (P = 0.0014).

Per the publication, the treatment or condition label means: roughly 20 received Ad26.COV2.S at low or high dose, single or two shots; 5 received placebo; per-sample allocation not given. Repertoires of vaccine and placebo recipients were sequenced from samples taken on day 63 after the first injection. Cohort 1b enrolled 20 to 30 adults aged 18-55 years at a single site in Boston, USA, between 29 July and 7 August 2020. Ad26.COV2.S was a replication-incompetent adenovirus type 26 vector that expressed a prefusion-stabilized SARS-CoV-2 spike protein derived from the original Wuhan strain. The germline V gene encodes CDR1 MNHEY and CDR2 SVGAGI. Including the terminal cysteine and phenylalanine, the CDR3 comprises 15 residues. Only the CDR3 portion is preserved as DNA: 45 bases, with reading frame beginning at the first base. The V end loses 7 bases and the J end loses 1 base, and a stretch of 14 bases separates them.

The immunoSEQ Assay was the method used to sequence TCRbeta CDR3 regions. After extraction, genomic DNA underwent amplification by bias-controlled multiplex PCR, followed by high-throughput sequencing. Per the original workflow: To quantify the absolute abundance of every unique TCRbeta CDR3 region, sequences were collapsed and filtered. T cell fraction was estimated by normalizing TCRbeta template counts to usable DNA, which was measured by amplifying reference genes present in all nucleated cells. Repertoire TCRs were annotated as SARS-CoV-2-specific by exact matching of V gene, CDR3 amino acid sequence and J gene to a known reactive TCR set. The reference SARS-CoV-2 TCR set came from MIRA and was filtered for enrichment in COVID-19-positive ImmuneCODE repertoires, removing public or cross-reactive TCRs. Using the MIRA antigens, annotated TCRs were further analysed by specific ORF or by position within an ORF. Breadth was defined as the number of annotated unique rearrangements divided by the total number of unique productive rearrangements, and depth was defined as the summed frequency of the annotated unique rearrangements. Two-sided Wilcoxon rank-sum tests were applied when comparing TCR breadth between groups. What TCRdb holds here is the immuneACCESS table cut down to in-frame rearrangements. Part of the clones is not present; checked against another copy, under half of the missing clones reflect an unresolved V gene, and the others are unexplained. D and trimming come from the DNA, and the V and J calls and clone size come from that table. The sample table contains hundreds of thousands of clones; only one count was recorded for more than 70% of them. Of the sample, over 1.3% falls within the top ten clones.

Note on this clone: Its antigen specificity is not known. Nothing much larger sits one base from this clone, and base qualities are not available.

The TCR sequence derives from a person between 18 and 65 years old who received the Ad26.COV2.S COVID-19 vaccine or a placebo. The sequencing used peripheral blood, collected in a trial of Ad26.COV2.S vaccine versus placebo. Recombination joined TRBV6-5 with TRBJ1-5; D gene: possibly TRBD1, on 6 matching bases. The DNA reads TGTGCCAGCACCCTACAGGGAGGGAGCAATCAGCCCCAGCATTTT. The encoded protein is CASTLQGGSNQPQHF.